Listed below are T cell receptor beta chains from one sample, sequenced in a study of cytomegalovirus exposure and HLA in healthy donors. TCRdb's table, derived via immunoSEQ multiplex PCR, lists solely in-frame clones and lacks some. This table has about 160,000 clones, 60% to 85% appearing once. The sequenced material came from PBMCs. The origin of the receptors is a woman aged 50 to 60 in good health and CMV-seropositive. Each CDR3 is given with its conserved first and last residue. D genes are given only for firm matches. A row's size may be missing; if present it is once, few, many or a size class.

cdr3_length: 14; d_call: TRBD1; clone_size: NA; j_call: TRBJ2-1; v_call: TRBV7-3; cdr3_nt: TGTGCCAGCAGCCCTGTCGGGACAGGGCATGAGCAGTTCTTC; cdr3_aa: CASSPVGTGHEQFF
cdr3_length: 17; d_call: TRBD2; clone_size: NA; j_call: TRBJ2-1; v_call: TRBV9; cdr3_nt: TGTGCCAGCAGCGTAGGGTTAAGCGGGGCCTCAAACAATGAGCAGTTCTTC; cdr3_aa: CASSVGLSGASNNEQFF
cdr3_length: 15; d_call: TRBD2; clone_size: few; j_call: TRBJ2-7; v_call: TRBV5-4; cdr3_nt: TGTGCCAGCAGCTTGGGTGAGCGGGGGGTCTACGAGCAGTACTTC; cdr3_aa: CASSLGERGVYEQYF
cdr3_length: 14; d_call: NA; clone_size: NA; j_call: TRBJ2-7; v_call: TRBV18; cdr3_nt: TGTGCCAGCTCACCTGGCAGGGACTCCTACGAGCAGTACTTC; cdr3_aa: CASSPGRDSYEQYF
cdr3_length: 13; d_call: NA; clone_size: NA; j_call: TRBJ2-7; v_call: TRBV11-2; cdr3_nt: TGTGCCAGCAGCTTAGTCTTTGGGAGGGAGCAGTACTTC; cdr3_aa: CASSLVFGREQYF
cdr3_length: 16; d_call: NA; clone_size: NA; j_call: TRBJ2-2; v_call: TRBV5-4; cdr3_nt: TGTGCCAGCAGCTTGCGGACAGCTCGTGTCACCGGGGAGCTGTTTTTT; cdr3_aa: CASSLRTARVTGELFF
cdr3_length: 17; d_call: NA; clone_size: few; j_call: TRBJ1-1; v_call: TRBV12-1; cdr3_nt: TGTGCCAGCAGCTTTGGTACTCATGACAGTTCCAGCACTGAAGCTTTCTTT; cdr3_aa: CASSFGTHDSSSTEAFF
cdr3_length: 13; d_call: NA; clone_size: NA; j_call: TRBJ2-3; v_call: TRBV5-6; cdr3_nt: TGTGCCAGCGGCTTGACGGGCACAGATACGCAGTATTTT; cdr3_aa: CASGLTGTDTQYF
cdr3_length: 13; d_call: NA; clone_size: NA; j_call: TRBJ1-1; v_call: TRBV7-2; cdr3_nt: TGTGCCAGCAGCTTTAGAAGGGGCTCTGAAGCTTTCTTT; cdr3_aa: CASSFRRGSEAFF
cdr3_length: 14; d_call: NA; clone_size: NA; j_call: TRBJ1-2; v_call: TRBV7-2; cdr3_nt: TGTGCCAGCAGCTTAGGGGGGCTTGGCTATGGCTACACCTTC; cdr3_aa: CASSLGGLGYGYTF
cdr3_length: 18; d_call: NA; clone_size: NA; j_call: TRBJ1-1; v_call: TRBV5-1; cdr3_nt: TGCGCCAGCAGCTTGTTCGGGGGGGCCTTTAACCAGAACACTGAAGCTTTCTTT; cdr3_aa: CASSLFGGAFNQNTEAFF
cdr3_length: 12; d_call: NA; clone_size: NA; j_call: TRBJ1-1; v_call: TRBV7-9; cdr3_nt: TGTTCCAGCAGCTTAACAGACACTGAAGCTTTCTTT; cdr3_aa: CSSSLTDTEAFF
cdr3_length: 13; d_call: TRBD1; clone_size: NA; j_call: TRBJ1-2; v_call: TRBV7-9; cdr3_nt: TGTGCCAGCAGTCAGGACAGGGCGCGATGGTACACCTTC; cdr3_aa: CASSQDRARWYTF
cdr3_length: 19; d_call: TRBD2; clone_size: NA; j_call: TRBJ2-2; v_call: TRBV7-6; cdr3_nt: TGTGCCAGCAGCTTACAGATGGGTGGTAGCGGGGGAAGATCCGGGGAGCTGTTTTTT; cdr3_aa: CASSLQMGGSGGRSGELFF
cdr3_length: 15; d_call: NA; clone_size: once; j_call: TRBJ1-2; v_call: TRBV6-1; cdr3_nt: TGTGCCAGCAGCGGATTATCGGGGATCAACTATGGCTACACCTTC; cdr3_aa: CASSGLSGINYGYTF
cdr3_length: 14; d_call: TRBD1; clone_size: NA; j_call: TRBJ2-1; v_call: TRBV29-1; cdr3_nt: TGCAGCGTTGAGGGACAGGGCCCGATAGGGGAGCAGTTCTTC; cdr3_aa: CSVEGQGPIGEQFF
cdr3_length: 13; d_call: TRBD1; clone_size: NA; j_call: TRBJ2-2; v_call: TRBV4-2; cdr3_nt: TGTGCCAGCAGCTTCGGACAGGCCGGGGAGCTGTTTTTT; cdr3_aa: CASSFGQAGELFF
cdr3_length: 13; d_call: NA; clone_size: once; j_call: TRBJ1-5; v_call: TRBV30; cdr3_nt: TGTGCCTGGCAACAGCGGGCGGATCAGCCCCAGCATTTT; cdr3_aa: CAWQQRADQPQHF
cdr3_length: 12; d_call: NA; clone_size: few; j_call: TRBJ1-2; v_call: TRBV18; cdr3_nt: TGTGCCAGCTCCCCCCTAGGGGATGGCTACACCTTC; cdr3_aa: CASSPLGDGYTF
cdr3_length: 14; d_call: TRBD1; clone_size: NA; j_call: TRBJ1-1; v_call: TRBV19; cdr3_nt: TGTGCCAGTAGTCCGGACAGGGATAACACTGAAGCTTTCTTT; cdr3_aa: CASSPDRDNTEAFF
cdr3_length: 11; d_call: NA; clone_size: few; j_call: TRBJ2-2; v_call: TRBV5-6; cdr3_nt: TGTGCCAGCAGCTTGCTTGGGGAGCTGTTTTTT; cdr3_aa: CASSLLGELFF
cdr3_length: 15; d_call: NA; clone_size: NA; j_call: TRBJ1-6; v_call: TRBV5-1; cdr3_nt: TGCGCCAGCAGCCCCGGGGAGGGAAAAAATTCACCCCTCCACTTT; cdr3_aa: CASSPGEGKNSPLHF
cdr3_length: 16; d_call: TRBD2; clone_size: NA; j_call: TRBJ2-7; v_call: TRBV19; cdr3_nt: TGTGCCAGTAGTCAAACTAGCGGGGGGCCCTACTACGAGCAGTACTTC; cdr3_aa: CASSQTSGGPYYEQYF
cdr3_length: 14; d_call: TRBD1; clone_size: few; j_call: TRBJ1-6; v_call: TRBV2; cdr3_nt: TGTGCCAGCAGGGACAGGGGGCTGGATTCACCCCTCCACTTT; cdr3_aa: CASRDRGLDSPLHF
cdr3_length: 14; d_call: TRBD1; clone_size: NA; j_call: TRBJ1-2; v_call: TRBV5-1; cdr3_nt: TGCGCCAGCAGCTTAGGGGGCAGTGATCGTGGCTACACCTTC; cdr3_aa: CASSLGGSDRGYTF
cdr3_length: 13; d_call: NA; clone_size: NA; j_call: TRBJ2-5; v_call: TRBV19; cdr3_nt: TGTGCCAGTAGCCTGACTAGGGTCGAGACCCAGTACTTC; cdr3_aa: CASSLTRVETQYF
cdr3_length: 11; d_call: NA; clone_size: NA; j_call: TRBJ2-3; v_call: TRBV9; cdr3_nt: TGTGCCAGCAGCACAACAGATACGCAGTATTTT; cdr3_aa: CASSTTDTQYF
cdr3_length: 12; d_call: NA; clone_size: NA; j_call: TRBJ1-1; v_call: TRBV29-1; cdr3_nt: TGCAGCGTTGGCCAGGGGAACACTGAAGCTTTCTTT; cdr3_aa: CSVGQGNTEAFF
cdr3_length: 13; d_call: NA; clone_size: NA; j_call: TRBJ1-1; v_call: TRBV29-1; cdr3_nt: TGCAGCGTCGGTTACAGGCTGAGCACTGAAGCTTTCTTT; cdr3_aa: CSVGYRLSTEAFF
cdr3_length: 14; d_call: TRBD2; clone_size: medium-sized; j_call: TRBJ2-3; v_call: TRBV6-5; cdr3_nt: TGTGCCAGCACCGAAGCGGGGATCACAGATACGCAGTATTTT; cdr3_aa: CASTEAGITDTQYF
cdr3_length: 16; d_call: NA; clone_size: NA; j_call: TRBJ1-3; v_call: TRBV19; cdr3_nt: TGTGCCAGTAGTCCCCGACGGGAAGGCTACGGAAACACCATATATTTT; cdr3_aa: CASSPRREGYGNTIYF
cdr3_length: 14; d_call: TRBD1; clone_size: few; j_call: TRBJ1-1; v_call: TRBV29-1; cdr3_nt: TGCAGCGTTGAAGAGGGGACAGCGAACACTGAAGCTTTCTTT; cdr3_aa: CSVEEGTANTEAFF
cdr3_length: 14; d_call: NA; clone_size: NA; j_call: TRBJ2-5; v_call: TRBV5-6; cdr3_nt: TGTGCCAGCAGCGTCACAGTGCTTCAAGAGACCCAGTACTTC; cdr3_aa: CASSVTVLQETQYF